The rows below give T cell receptor beta chains drawn from one sample of a study of CD8+ T cells in alopecia areata. Some clones are missing from TCRdb's copy, which holds only in-frame ones; the method was immunoSEQ multiplex PCR. The sample has more than 100,000 clones; roughly 58% are singletons. Specimen: CD4+ T cells sorted from blood, collected at week 0. The receptors were sampled from a human donor with alopecia areata. Both conserved end residues are part of each CDR3. The order of the fields is clone size, V gene, J gene, CDR3 length, D gene, CDR3 DNA, CDR3 protein. D genes are given only for firm matches. Clone size is not always given. Where it is, it says once, few, many or a class for expanded clones.

few	TRBV28	TRBJ1-5	15	TRBD1	TGTGCCAGCAATCGAGGGGGCCGACGGAATCAGCCCCAGCATTTT	CASNRGGRRNQPQHF
NA	TRBV7-3	TRBJ1-2	16	TRBD1	TGTGCCAGCAGCTTAACCCCCTCGGCCAGGGGGGGAGGCTACACCTTC	CASSLTPSARGGGYTF
NA	TRBV7-2	TRBJ2-1	15	NA	TGTGCCAGCAGCTTAGCGAGAGCATTTTACAATGAGCAGTTCTTC	CASSLARAFYNEQFF
NA	TRBV30	TRBJ2-1	11	NA	TGTGCCTGGAGTGCCAAGAATGAGCAGTTCTTC	CAWSAKNEQFF
few	TRBV9	TRBJ2-3	16	TRBD2	TGTGCCAGCAGCGTAGTTCTAGCGGGGGGGACAGATACGCAGTATTTT	CASSVVLAGGTDTQYF
few	TRBV6-6	TRBJ2-1	16	NA	TGTGCCAGCAGCCAAATCCGGGACTCTGGGAGCAATGAGCAGTTCTTC	CASSQIRDSGSNEQFF
once	TRBV7-3	TRBJ2-3	15	NA	TGTGCCAGCAGCTTATATGCTGCGGGCACAGATACGCAGTATTTT	CASSLYAAGTDTQYF
NA	TRBV9	TRBJ1-5	14	NA	TGTGCCAGCAGCGTAGAAGCAGCCGGCCAGCCCCAGCATTTT	CASSVEAAGQPQHF
NA	TRBV19	TRBJ2-2	13	NA	TGTGCCAGTAGGAGAAGGGACACCGGGGAGCTGTTTTTT	CASRRRDTGELFF
few	TRBV7-3	TRBJ2-4	19	TRBD2	TGTGCCAGCAGCACGCCGCCGGGACTAGCGACACTAGCCAAAAACATTCAGTACTTC	CASSTPPGLATLAKNIQYF
NA	TRBV28	TRBJ1-2	12	NA	TGTGCCAGCAGCCTCCGGGTAGACGGCTACACCTTC	CASSLRVDGYTF
NA	TRBV9	TRBJ2-7	13	NA	TGTGCCAGCAGCGTAGACGGGAGTCTGGAGCAGTACTTC	CASSVDGSLEQYF
NA	TRBV7-9	TRBJ2-5	13	TRBD1	TGTGCCAGCAGCTTTGACAGGGAGGAGACCCAGTACTTC	CASSFDREETQYF
NA	TRBV2	TRBJ2-5	16	NA	TGTGCCAGCAGTGAAGCTTTAGGAGAGATAAAAGAGACCCAGTACTTC	CASSEALGEIKETQYF
few	TRBV29-1	TRBJ2-7	14	NA	TGCAGCGTTGAAATGGTCAGGGCCCCCTACGAGCAGTACTTC	CSVEMVRAPYEQYF
few	TRBV5-4	TRBJ2-7	14	NA	TGTGCCAGCAGCTTGTGGGGGAGCTCCTACGAGCAGTACTTC	CASSLWGSSYEQYF
NA	TRBV9	TRBJ1-2	14	NA	TGTGCCAGCAGCAACGACAGGAGAGACTATGGCTACACCTTC	CASSNDRRDYGYTF
NA	TRBV10-3	TRBJ2-3	16	TRBD1	TGTGCCATCAAAGGGACCGGGACAGGGAGCACAGATACGCAGTATTTT	CAIKGTGTGSTDTQYF
once	TRBV27	TRBJ2-5	14	NA	TGTGCCAGCAGTTTTTATGGGCAGCAAGAGACCCAGTACTTC	CASSFYGQQETQYF
NA	TRBV19	TRBJ1-2	14	NA	TGTGCCAGTAGTTTGCTGAGGGGGGACTATGGCTACACCTTC	CASSLLRGDYGYTF
NA	TRBV2	TRBJ2-5	13	NA	TGTGCCAGCAGTGACGAGGGGCGAGAGACCCAGTACTTC	CASSDEGRETQYF
NA	TRBV19	TRBJ1-5	17	NA	TGTGCCAGTAGTATCACCTTCGCGCAAAAGGCCAATCAGCCCCAGCATTTT	CASSITFAQKANQPQHF
once	TRBV28	TRBJ2-7	12	NA	TGTGCCAGCATGTCCCCTGAGGCGGGACAGTACTTC	CASMSPEAGQYF
NA	TRBV5-6	TRBJ2-7	17	NA	TGTGCCAGCAGCTTATTCCGGGCTAACGCTCACTCCTACGAGCAGTACTTC	CASSLFRANAHSYEQYF
NA	TRBV4-3	TRBJ2-5	14	NA	TGCGCCAGCAGCCAAGATGGGGGGGCAGAGACCCAGTACTTC	CASSQDGGAETQYF
NA	TRBV30	TRBJ2-7	11	NA	TGTGCCTGGAATAGGGGGTGGAAGCAGTACTTC	CAWNRGWKQYF
few	TRBV5-4	TRBJ1-2	15	TRBD1	TGTGCCAGCAGCGTTCCGGGACAGGGGTACTATGGCTACACCTTC	CASSVPGQGYYGYTF
NA	TRBV5-1	TRBJ2-7	14	NA	TGCGCCAGCAGCTTGCTTAGTACCTCCTACGAGCAGTACTTC	CASSLLSTSYEQYF
NA	TRBV9	TRBJ1-1	13	NA	TGTGCCAGCAGCGTATCCACGAACACTGAAGCTTTCTTT	CASSVSTNTEAFF
few	TRBV30	TRBJ1-1	14	TRBD1	TGTGCCTGGAGTGCGGGACAGTTGAACACTGAAGCTTTCTTT	CAWSAGQLNTEAFF
NA	TRBV28	TRBJ1-1	14	NA	TGTGCCAGTCCAGGGGCGCCGGGGAACACTGAAGCTTTCTTT	CASPGAPGNTEAFF
NA	TRBV4-3	TRBJ2-2	14	NA	TGCGCCAGCAGCCAAGGACTTTACACCGGGGAGCTGTTTTTT	CASSQGLYTGELFF
NA	TRBV5-4	TRBJ1-1	14	NA	TGTGCCAGCAGCTTGGCCAGGGGGAACACTGAAGCTTTCTTT	CASSLARGNTEAFF
NA	TRBV25-1	TRBJ2-7	16	TRBD1	TGTGCCAGCAGTGACGGTCGACAGGGGTCCCCCTACGAGCAGTACTTC	CASSDGRQGSPYEQYF
NA	TRBV19	TRBJ2-1	14	TRBD1	TGTGCCAGTACGGACAGGGGAAGGGAAAATGAGCAGTTCTTC	CASTDRGRENEQFF
NA	TRBV5-1	TRBJ2-6	15	NA	TGCGCCAGCAGTATTGACATCCCTCGGGCCAACGTCCTGACTTTC	CASSIDIPRANVLTF
NA	TRBV30	TRBJ2-1	21	TRBD2	TGTGCCTGGAGTGTACGGTCAGGGTTAGCGGGAAGCGCCTCAAACTACAATGAGCAGTTCTTC	CAWSVRSGLAGSASNYNEQFF
once	TRBV10-3	TRBJ1-1	14	NA	TGTGCCATCAGTGAAGTTATAGGGTCCACTGAAGCTTTCTTT	CAISEVIGSTEAFF
few	TRBV7-9	TRBJ2-5	14	NA	TGTGCCAGCAGCCCCCCCAGGGAGCAAGAGACCCAGTACTTC	CASSPPREQETQYF
NA	TRBV19	TRBJ1-2	12	NA	TGTGCCAGTAGTATCGAAGGGAGAGGCTACACCTTC	CASSIEGRGYTF
NA	TRBV30	TRBJ1-1	14	TRBD1	TGTGCCTGGAGCGGCCTAACAGGGGTAGGTGAAGCTTTCTTT	CAWSGLTGVGEAFF
NA	TRBV9	TRBJ1-5	15	NA	TGTGCCAGCAGCGTAGCTTCAGGGACCAATCAGCCCCAGCATTTT	CASSVASGTNQPQHF
NA	TRBV4-3	TRBJ2-7	13	NA	TGCGCCAGCAGCCAAGAACCCGGTGGCGAGCAGTACTTC	CASSQEPGGEQYF
few	TRBV7-3	TRBJ2-7	14	TRBD1	TGTGCCAGCAGCGCCCGACAGGGCTCCGACGAGCAGTACTTC	CASSARQGSDEQYF
many	TRBV29-1	TRBJ2-3	14	NA	TGCAGCGTTTTCTGGGGGGCGTTAGCAGATACGCAGTATTTT	CSVFWGALADTQYF